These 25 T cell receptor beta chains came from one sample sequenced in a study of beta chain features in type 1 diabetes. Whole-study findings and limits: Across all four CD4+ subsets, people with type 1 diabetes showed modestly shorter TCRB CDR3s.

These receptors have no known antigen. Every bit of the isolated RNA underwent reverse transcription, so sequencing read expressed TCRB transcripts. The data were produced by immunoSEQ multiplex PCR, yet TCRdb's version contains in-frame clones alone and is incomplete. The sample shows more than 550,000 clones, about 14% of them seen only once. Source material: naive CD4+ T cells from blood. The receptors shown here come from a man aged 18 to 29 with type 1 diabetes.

The DNA of the CDR3 is TGTGCCAGCAGTTTGACAGGACACCGAAACTATGGCTACACCTTC. Translated, it gives CASSLTGHRNYGYTF. The chain has TRBV11-2 and TRBJ1-2; tentative D call: TRBD1 (6 bases). The ends were cut back, 6 bases at V and 2 bases at J, with 16 bases in the middle. Germline V gene lookup returns CDR1 SGHAT and CDR2 FQNNGV. There are 15 residues in the CDR3. Full variable domain (rest looked up from reference TRBV11-2 and TRBJ1-2): EAGVAQSPRYKIIEKRQSVAFWCNPISGHATLYWYQQILGQGPKLLIQFQNNGVVDDSQLPKDRFSAERLKGVDSTLKIQPAKLEDSAVYLCASSLTGHRNYGYTFGSGTRLTVV.

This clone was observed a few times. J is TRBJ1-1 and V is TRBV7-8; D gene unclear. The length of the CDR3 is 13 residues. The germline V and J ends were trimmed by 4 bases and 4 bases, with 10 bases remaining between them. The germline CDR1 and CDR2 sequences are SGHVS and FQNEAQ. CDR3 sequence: CASSSRGFTEAFF. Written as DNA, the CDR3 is TGTGCCAGCAGCTCCCGGGGATTCACTGAAGCTTTCTTT.

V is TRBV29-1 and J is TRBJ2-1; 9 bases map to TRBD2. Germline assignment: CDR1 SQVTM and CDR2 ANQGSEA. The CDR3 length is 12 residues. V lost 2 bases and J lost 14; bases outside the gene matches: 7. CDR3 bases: TGCAGCGTTGAAAGTTTAGCGGGGGACAAGTTCTTC. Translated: CSVESLAGDKFF.

CDR3 coding DNA: TGTGCCAGCAGCTTAGTGGGGGTTGGCTACACCTTC. This codes for CASSLVGVGYTF. This chain uses TRBV7-2 with TRBJ1-2; perhaps TRBD1 as D (5 bases). V gave up 1 base and J gave up 7 bases, with 7 bases separating them. The CDR3 runs to 12 residues. Germline V gene sequence: CDR1 SGHTA, CDR2 FQGNSA.

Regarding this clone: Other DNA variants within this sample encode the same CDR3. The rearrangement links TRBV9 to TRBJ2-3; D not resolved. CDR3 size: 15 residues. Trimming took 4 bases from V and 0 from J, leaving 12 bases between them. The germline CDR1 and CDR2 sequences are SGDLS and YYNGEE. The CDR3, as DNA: TGTGCCAGCAGCCCCCCAGGATCTAGCACAGATACGCAGTATTTT. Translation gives CASSPPGSSTDTQYF.

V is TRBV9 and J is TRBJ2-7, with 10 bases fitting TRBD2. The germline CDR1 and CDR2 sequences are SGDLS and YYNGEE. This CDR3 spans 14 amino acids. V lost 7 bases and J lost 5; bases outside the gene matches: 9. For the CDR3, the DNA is TGTGCCAGCCACCCGGGACTAGCGAACGACGAGCAGTACTTC. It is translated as CASHPGLANDEQYF. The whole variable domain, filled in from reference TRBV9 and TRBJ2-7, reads DSGVTQTPKHLITATGQRVTLRCSPRSGDLSVYWYQQSLDQGLQFLIQYYNGEERAKGNILERFSAQQFPDLHSELNLSSLELGDSALYFCASHPGLANDEQYFGPGTRLTVT.

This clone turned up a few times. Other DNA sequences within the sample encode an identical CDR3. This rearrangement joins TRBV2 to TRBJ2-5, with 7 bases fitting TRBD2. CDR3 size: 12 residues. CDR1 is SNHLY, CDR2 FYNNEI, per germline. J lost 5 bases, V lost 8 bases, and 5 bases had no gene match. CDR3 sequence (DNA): TGTGCCAGCCGAGGGGAGGGGGAGACCCAGTACTTC. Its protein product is CASRGEGETQYF.

As DNA, the CDR3 is TGCGCCAGCAGCTTCTCCGGAACCTCCTACGAGCAGTACTTC. It yields the protein CASSFSGTSYEQYF. The chain has TRBV5-1 and TRBJ2-7; D not resolved. CDR3 length equals 14 residues. V was trimmed by 2 bases and J by 0 bases, leaving 9 bases between them. Germline V CDR1 and CDR2: SGHRS, YFSETQ.

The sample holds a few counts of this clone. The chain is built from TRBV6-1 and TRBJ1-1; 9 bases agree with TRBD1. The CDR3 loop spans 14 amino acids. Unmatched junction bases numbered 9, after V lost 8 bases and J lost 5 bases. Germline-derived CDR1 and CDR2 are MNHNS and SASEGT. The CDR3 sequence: CASSVWTGDTEAFF. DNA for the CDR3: TGTGCCAGCTCAGTTTGGACAGGGGATACTGAAGCTTTCTTT.

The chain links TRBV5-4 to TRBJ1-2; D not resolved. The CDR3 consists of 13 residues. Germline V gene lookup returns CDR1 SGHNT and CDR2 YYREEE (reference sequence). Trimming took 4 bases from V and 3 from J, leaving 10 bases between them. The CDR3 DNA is TGTGCCAGCAGCCTCAACCTCGACTATGGCTACACCTTC. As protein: CASSLNLDYGYTF.

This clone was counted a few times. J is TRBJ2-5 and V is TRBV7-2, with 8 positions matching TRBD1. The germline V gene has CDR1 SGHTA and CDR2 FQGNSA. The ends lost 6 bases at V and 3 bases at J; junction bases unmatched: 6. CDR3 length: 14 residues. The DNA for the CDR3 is TGTGCCAGCAGTCAAGACAGGGGAGAAGAGACCCAGTACTTC. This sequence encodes CASSQDRGEETQYF. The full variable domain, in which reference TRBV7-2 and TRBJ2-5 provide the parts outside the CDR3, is GAGVSQSPSNKVTEKGKDVELRCDPISGHTALYWYRQSLGQGLEFLIYFQGNSAPDKSGLPSDRFSAERTGGSVSTLTIQRTQQEDSAVYLCASSQDRGEETQYFGPGTRLLVL.

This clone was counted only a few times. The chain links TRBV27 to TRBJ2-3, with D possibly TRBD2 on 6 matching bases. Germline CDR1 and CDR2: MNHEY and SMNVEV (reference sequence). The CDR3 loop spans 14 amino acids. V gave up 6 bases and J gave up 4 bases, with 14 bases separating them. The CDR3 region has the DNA TGTGCCAGCAGCAAAACCCGACTAGCAGATACGCAGTATTTT. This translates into CASSKTRLADTQYF.

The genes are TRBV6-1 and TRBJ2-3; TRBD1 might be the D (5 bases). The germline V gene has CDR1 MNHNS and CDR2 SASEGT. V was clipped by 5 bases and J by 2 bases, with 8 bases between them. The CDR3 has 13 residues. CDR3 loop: CASSWTNTDTQYF. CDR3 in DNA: TGTGCCAGCAGTTGGACAAACACAGATACGCAGTATTTT.

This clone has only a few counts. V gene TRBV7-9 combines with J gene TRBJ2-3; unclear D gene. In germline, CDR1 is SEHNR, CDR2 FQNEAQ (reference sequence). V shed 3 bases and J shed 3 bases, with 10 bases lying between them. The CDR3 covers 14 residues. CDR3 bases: TGTGCCAGCAGCTTGAAGGTTCATACAGATACGCAGTATTTT. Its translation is CASSLKVHTDTQYF.

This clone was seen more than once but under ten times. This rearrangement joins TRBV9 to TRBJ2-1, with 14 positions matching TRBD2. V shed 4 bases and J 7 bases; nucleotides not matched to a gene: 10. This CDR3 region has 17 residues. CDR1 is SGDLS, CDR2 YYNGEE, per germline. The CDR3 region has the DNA TGTGCCAGCAGCCCCCCGACTAGCGGGGGGGCGTGGAATGAGCAGTTCTTC. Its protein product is CASSPPTSGGAWNEQFF.

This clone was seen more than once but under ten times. The CDR3 region has the DNA TGTGCCTGGAGTGTACGTGCCCCGCCAGATACGCAGTATTTT. It translates to CAWSVRAPPDTQYF. The V gene is TRBV30, the J gene TRBJ2-3; D gene ambiguous. V was cut by 0 bases and J by 4 bases, with 11 bases left in between. Germline-derived CDR1 and CDR2 are GTSNPN and SVGIG (reference sequence). CDR3 size: 14 residues.

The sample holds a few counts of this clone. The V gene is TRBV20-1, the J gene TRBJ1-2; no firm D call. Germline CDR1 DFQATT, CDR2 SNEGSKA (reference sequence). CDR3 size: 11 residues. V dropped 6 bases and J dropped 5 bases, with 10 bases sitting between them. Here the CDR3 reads CSAHQSYGYTF. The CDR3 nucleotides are TGCAGTGCCCATCAAAGTTATGGCTACACCTTC.

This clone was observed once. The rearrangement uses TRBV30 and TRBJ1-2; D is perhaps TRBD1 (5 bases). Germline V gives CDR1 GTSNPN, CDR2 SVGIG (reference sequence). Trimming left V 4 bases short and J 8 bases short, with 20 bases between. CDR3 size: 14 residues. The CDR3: CAWTDLSLGGGYTF. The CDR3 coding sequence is TGTGCCTGGACCGATTTATCGTTGGGGGGAGGCTACACCTTC.

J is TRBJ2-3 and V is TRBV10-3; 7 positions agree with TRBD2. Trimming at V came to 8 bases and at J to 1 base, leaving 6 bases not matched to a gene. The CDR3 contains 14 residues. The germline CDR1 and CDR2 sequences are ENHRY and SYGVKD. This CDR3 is CAIGREEGTDTQYF. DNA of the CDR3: TGTGCCATCGGACGGGAGGAGGGCACAGATACGCAGTATTTT.

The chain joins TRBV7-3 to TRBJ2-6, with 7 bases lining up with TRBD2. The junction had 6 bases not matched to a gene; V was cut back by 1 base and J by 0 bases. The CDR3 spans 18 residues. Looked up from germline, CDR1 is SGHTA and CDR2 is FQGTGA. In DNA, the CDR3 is TGTGCCAGCAGCTTAAGGGAGGGCCCTGACTCTGGGGCCAACGTCCTGACTTTC. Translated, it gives CASSLREGPDSGANVLTF.

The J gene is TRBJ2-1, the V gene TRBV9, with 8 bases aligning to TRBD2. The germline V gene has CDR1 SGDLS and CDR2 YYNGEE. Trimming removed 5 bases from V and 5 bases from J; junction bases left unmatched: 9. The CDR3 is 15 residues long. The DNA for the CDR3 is TGTGCCAGCAGTGGTAAGCGGGGGACCAACAATGAGCAGTTCTTC. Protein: CASSGKRGTNNEQFF.

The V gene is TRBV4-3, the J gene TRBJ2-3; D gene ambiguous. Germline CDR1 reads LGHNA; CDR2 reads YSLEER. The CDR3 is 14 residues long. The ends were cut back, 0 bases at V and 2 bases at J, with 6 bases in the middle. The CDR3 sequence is CASSQDVNTDTQYF. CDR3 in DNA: TGCGCCAGCAGCCAAGATGTAAACACAGATACGCAGTATTTT.

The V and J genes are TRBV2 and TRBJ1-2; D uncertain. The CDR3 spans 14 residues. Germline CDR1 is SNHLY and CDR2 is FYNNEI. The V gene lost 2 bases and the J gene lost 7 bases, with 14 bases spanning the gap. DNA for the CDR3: TGTGCCAGCAGTGAATGGGCCAGTCTCGGTGGCTACACCTTC. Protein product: CASSEWASLGGYTF.

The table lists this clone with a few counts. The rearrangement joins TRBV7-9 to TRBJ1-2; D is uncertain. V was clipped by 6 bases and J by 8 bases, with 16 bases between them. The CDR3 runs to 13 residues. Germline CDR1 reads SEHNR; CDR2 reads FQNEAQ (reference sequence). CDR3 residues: CASRGNDGLGYTF. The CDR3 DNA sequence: TGTGCCAGCAGGGGTAACGACGGTTTGGGCTACACCTTC.

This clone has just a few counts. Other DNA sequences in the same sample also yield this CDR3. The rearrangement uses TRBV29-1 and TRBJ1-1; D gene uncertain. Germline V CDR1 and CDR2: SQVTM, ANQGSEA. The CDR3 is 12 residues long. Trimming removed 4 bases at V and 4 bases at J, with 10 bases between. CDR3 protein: CSVVGGGTEAFF. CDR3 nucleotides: TGCAGCGTTGTGGGTGGAGGCACTGAAGCTTTCTTT.